Shown below are 20 T cell receptor beta chains from a single sample sequenced in a study of graft-versus-host responses after intestinal transplantation. Which antigens these TCRs recognize remains unknown. Generated by immunoSEQ multiplex PCR, the TCRdb table keeps only in-frame clones and is missing some. The data contain over 80,000 clones, 91% of them singletons. Source: unstimulated CD4+ T cells sorted from spleen or lymph node cells, taken before transplant. All receptors derive from a human donor who was the organ donor for an intestinal transplant.

In DNA, the CDR3 is TGTGCCAGCAGCCGACAGGGTAACTATGGCTACACCTTC. Its translation: CASSRQGNYGYTF. The gene calls are TRBV6-5 and TRBJ1-2; 7 bases line up with TRBD1. The CDR3 covers 13 residues. The V gene's germline CDR1 is MNHEY and CDR2 SVGAGI. J was trimmed by 1 base and V by 6 bases; bases with no gene match: 2.

The chain links TRBV5-6 to TRBJ1-6; D remains unclear. The germline V gene encodes CDR1 SGHDT and CDR2 YYEEEE. Trimming shortened V by 0 bases and J by 9 bases, and 10 bases separated the two germline ends. The CDR3 length is 14 residues. CDR3 loop: CASSLGQVFSPLHF. DNA for the CDR3: TGTGCCAGCAGCTTGGGTCAGGTATTTTCACCCCTCCACTTT.

The genes are TRBV5-4 and TRBJ1-2; 8 nucleotides line up with TRBD1. CDR3 length: 17 residues. The V gene end was trimmed by 0 bases and the J gene end by 1 base; junction bases not matched to a gene: 8. The germline V gene has CDR1 SGHNT and CDR2 YYREEE (reference sequence). This CDR3 reads CASSLGSQGGYNYGYTF. Written as DNA, the CDR3 is TGTGCCAGCAGCTTGGGATCACAGGGGGGTTATAACTATGGCTACACCTTC. The full variable domain, its missing parts supplied by reference TRBV5-4 and TRBJ1-2, is ETGVTQSPTHLIKTRGQQVTLRCSSQSGHNTVSWYQQALGQGPQFIFQYYREEENGRGNFPPRFSGLQFPNYSSELNVNALELDDSALYLCASSLGSQGGYNYGYTFGSGTRLTVV.

The rearrangement links TRBV4-2 to TRBJ1-5, with a possible D match to TRBD1 (5 bases). The CDR3 extends over 15 amino acids. Trimming removed 1 base at V and 3 bases at J, with 10 bases between. In germline, CDR1 is LGHNA, CDR2 YNFKEQ. CDR3 protein: CASSQGGGANQPQHF. In nucleotides, the CDR3 is TGTGCCAGCAGCCAAGGGGGAGGGGCCAATCAGCCCCAGCATTTT.

The chain recombines TRBV7-8 with TRBJ1-2; the match to TRBD1 covers 8 bases. The germline CDR1 and CDR2 sequences are SGHVS and FQNEAQ. The V gene end was trimmed by 5 bases and the J gene end by 6 bases; junction bases not matched to a gene: 5. The CDR3 is made up of 13 amino acids. In nucleotides, the CDR3 is TGTGCCAGCAGCACAAGGACAGGGAATGGCTACACCTTC. Translating it yields CASSTRTGNGYTF.

The chain has TRBV7-8 and TRBJ2-7, with 9 nucleotides matching TRBD1. The germline V gene encodes CDR1 SGHVS and CDR2 FQNEAQ. This CDR3 spans 17 amino acids. V lost 2 bases to trimming and J lost 3 bases; unmatched junction nucleotides: 11. The CDR3 loop is CASSLRISGQGFYEQYF. CDR3 sequence (DNA): TGTGCCAGCAGCTTACGAATTTCGGGACAGGGCTTCTACGAGCAGTACTTC.

This clone showed up just once. The genes are TRBV5-1 and TRBJ1-4; D gene uncertain. The CDR3 loop spans 14 amino acids. V dropped 4 bases and J dropped 0 bases, with 7 bases sitting between them. Germline V gives CDR1 SGHRS, CDR2 YFSETQ. CDR3 coding DNA: TGCGCCAGCAGCCCTTTATCAACTAATGAAAAACTGTTTTTT. It encodes CASSPLSTNEKLFF.

CDR3 nucleotides: TGTGCCAGTAGTATAGATTCGGGTCAGCCCCAGCATTTT. It specifies CASSIDSGQPQHF. This chain joins TRBV19 and TRBJ1-5; the D is unclear. The germline V gene has CDR1 LNHDA and CDR2 SQIVND (reference sequence). This CDR3 has 13 amino acids. The V and J ends lost 0 bases and 6 bases respectively, with 6 bases between them. The entire variable domain, with the rest obtained from reference TRBV19 and TRBJ1-5, is as follows: DGGITQSPKYLFRKEGQNVTLSCEQNLNHDAMYWYRQDPGQGLRLIYYSQIVNDFQKGDIAEGYSVSREKKESFPLTVTSAQKNPTAFYLCASSIDSGQPQHFGDGTRLSIL.

This chain joins TRBV7-2 and TRBJ2-7; 10 nucleotides line up with TRBD2. Germline CDR1 reads SGHTA; CDR2 reads FQGNSA. This CDR3 has 18 amino acids. The J segment lost 0 bases and the V segment lost 6 bases, leaving 14 bases of the junction unmatched. CDR3 bases: TGTGCCAGCAGGCCCGGGGGGACTAGCGCCAAAAGCTCCTACGAGCAGTACTTC. This translates into CASRPGGTSAKSSYEQYF.

This chain connects TRBV25-1 to TRBJ2-7, with 12 bases identical to TRBD1. The CDR3 runs 16 residues. Germline values: CDR1 MGHDK, CDR2 SYGVNS. Losses at the gene ends were 6 bases for V and 0 bases for J; bases not matched to a gene: 6. The CDR3 sequence: CASRGSGQGASYEQYF. DNA of the CDR3: TGTGCCAGCAGAGGGTCGGGACAGGGGGCCTCCTACGAGCAGTACTTC.

The chain couples TRBV28 to TRBJ2-2, with D unresolved. Germline V lookup: CDR1 MDHEN, CDR2 SYDVKM. This CDR3 has 14 residues. The germline V and J ends were trimmed by 2 bases and 5 bases, with 9 bases remaining between them. In nucleotides, the CDR3 is TGTGCCAGCAGTTTAGCGGCCGGGACCGGGGAGCTGTTTTTT. Amino acid sequence: CASSLAAGTGELFF.

The V gene is TRBV7-3, the J gene TRBJ2-6; 9 bases align to TRBD2. Germline loops: CDR1 SGHTA, CDR2 FQGTGA. Losses at the gene ends were 0 bases for V and 4 bases for J; bases not matched to a gene: 7. This CDR3 region has 18 residues. The CDR3 loop is CASSLTPGLASGANVLTF. CDR3 DNA sequence: TGTGCCAGCAGCTTAACCCCGGGACTAGCTTCAGGGGCCAACGTCCTGACTTTC.

In this sample, this clone turned up once. The rearrangement uses TRBV14 and TRBJ1-6; no clear D. The CDR3 contains 16 residues. CDR1 and CDR2 (germline): SGHDN, FVKESK. Trimming pared 2 bases from V and 0 bases from J, leaving 8 bases between. CDR3 nucleotides: TGTGCCAGCAGCCAACTCAGAAGCTCCTATAATTCACCCCTCCACTTT. Translation: CASSQLRSSYNSPLHF.

The chain has TRBV4-3 and TRBJ1-2; D is undetermined. The V and J ends lost 0 bases and 4 bases respectively, with 6 bases between them. The germline gives CDR1 LGHNA, CDR2 YSLEER. The CDR3 is 13 residues long. The DNA of the CDR3 is TGCGCCAGCAGCCAAGATAGTTTCTATGGCTACACCTTC. Its translation is CASSQDSFYGYTF.

The rearrangement links TRBV6-5 to TRBJ2-7, with 9 bases aligning to TRBD1. This CDR3 region has 15 residues. Germline V gene lookup returns CDR1 MNHEY and CDR2 SVGAGI. V shed 2 bases and J 7 bases; nucleotides not matched to a gene: 9. CDR3 sequence reads: CASSYRGTGSGEQYF. CDR3 nucleotide sequence: TGTGCCAGCAGTTACAGGGGGACAGGGTCAGGGGAGCAGTACTTC.

The rearrangement joins TRBV5-8 to TRBJ1-2; possible D gene TRBD1, 5 bases. Germline V lookup: CDR1 SGHTS, CDR2 YDEGEE. V shed 6 bases and J shed 5 bases, with 20 bases lying between them. The CDR3 extends over 15 amino acids. CDR3 in amino acids: CASTSGQGSWYGYTF. CDR3 sequence (DNA): TGTGCCAGCACCTCGGGCCAGGGATCCTGGTATGGCTACACCTTC. The full variable domain, completed using reference TRBV5-8 and TRBJ1-2, is EAGVTQSPTHLIKTRGQQATLRCSPISGHTSVYWYQQALGLGLQFLLWYDEGEERNRGNFPPRFSGRQFPNYSSELNVNALELEDSALYLCASTSGQGSWYGYTFGSGTRLTVV.

The J gene is TRBJ1-2, the V gene TRBV28; 9 bases map to TRBD1. CDR1 is MDHEN and CDR2 is SYDVKM in the germline V gene. V lost 3 bases and J lost 1; bases outside the gene matches: 3. CDR3 length equals 15 residues. In nucleotides, the CDR3 is TGTGCCAGCAGTTTTTGGGGACAGGGTAACTATGGCTACACCTTC. Amino acid sequence: CASSFWGQGNYGYTF.

The J gene is TRBJ2-7, the V gene TRBV5-1; D not certain. Trimming took 0 bases from V and 3 from J, leaving 7 bases between them. From germline, CDR1 is SGHRS and CDR2 YFSETQ. This CDR3 region has 13 residues. CDR3 nucleotide sequence: TGCGCCAGCAGCTTGGTTCCCTTCTACGAGCAGTACTTC. It codes for CASSLVPFYEQYF.

This clone was detected once. The CDR3 reads CSVELPGLAGGEQFF. CDR3 sequence (DNA): TGCAGCGTTGAACTTCCGGGACTAGCGGGGGGTGAGCAGTTCTTC. V usage is TRBV29-1 and J usage is TRBJ2-1; 15 positions agree with TRBD2. The CDR3 covers 15 residues. Per germline, CDR1 SQVTM and CDR2 ANQGSEA. J gave up 9 bases and V 2 bases, and 5 bases lay outside the gene matches.

This clone was counted between two and nine times. The chain couples TRBV6-6 to TRBJ2-7; a possible D gene is TRBD2 (5 bases). This CDR3 has 13 residues. The V gene's germline CDR1 is MNHNY and CDR2 SVGAGI (reference sequence). The V and J ends lost 2 bases and 1 base respectively, with 6 bases between them. This CDR3 reads CASSYRESYEQYF. The CDR3 DNA follows: TGTGCCAGCAGTTACCGGGAATCCTACGAGCAGTACTTC.